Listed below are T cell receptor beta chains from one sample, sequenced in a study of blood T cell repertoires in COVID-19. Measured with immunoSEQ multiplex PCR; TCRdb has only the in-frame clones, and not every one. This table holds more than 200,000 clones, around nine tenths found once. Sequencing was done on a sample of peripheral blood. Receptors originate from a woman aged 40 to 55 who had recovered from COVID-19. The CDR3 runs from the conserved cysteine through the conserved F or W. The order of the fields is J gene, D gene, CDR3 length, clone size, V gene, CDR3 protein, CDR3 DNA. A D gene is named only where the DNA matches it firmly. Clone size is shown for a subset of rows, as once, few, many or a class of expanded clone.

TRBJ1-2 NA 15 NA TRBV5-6 CASTTLGRRDYGYTF TGTGCCAGCACCACGCTCGGGAGGCGAGACTATGGCTACACCTTC
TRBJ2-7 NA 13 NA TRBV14 CASSRRDSLEQYF TGTGCCAGCAGCCGGCGGGACAGCCTCGAGCAGTACTTC
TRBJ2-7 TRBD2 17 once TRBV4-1 CASSQGTAGGYRHEQYF TGCGCCAGCAGCCAAGGGACGGCGGGAGGTTATCGGCACGAGCAGTACTTC
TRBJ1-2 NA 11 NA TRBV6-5 CASSTDYGYTF TGTGCCAGCAGTACGGACTATGGCTACACCTTC
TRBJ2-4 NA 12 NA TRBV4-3 CASSQEGEVQYF TGCGCCAGCAGCCAAGAGGGTGAGGTTCAGTACTTC
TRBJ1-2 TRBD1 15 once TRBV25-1 CASSDTLDRSYGYTF TGTGCCAGCAGTGATACTCTGGACAGGAGCTATGGCTACACCTTC
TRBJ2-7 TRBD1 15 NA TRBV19 CASSTTMGQNYEQYF TGTGCCAGTAGTACTACCATGGGACAGAACTACGAGCAGTACTTC
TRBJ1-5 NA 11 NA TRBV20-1 CSAGGSQPQHF TGCAGTGCTGGGGGGTCGCAGCCCCAGCATTTT
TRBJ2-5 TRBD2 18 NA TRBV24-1 CATSDPGLAGAVGETQYF TGTGCCACCAGTGACCCGGGACTAGCGGGAGCGGTCGGGGAGACCCAGTACTTC
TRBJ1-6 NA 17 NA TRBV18 CASSVQGVYGSNSPLHF TGTGCCAGCTCAGTACAGGGCGTATATGGGAGTAATTCACCCCTCCACTTT